The sequence of this T cell receptor (beta chain) was determined in a study of graft-versus-host responses after intestinal transplantation. Study summary: Transplants given to recipients were multivisceral, liver-intestinal, or isolated intestinal. Anti-thymocyte globulin induction was given to all recipients, followed by tacrolimus and steroids for 2 to 3 years.

This clone has just one count. No antigen is known for it. Sequencing was performed with immunoSEQ multiplex PCR; in TCRdb, only in-frame clones are kept and a portion is missing. The repertoire holds about 29,000 clones, 87% seen once, with 11% in the top ten. Study findings and constraints: High graft-versus-host to host-versus-graft clonal ratios were found in allografts of patients who had graft-donor T cell macrochimerism. GvH clones occurred in recipient marrow; some first appeared in ileum or blood.

Trimming cost V 7 bases and J 8 bases; bases outside gene matches: 14. Per germline, CDR1 SGHDT and CDR2 YYEEEE. This CDR3 region has 15 residues. The J gene is TRBJ1-2, the V gene TRBV5-6; 10 bases align to TRBD1. The receptor's source is a human patient who received an intestinal transplant, so some T cells may come from the graft donor. The sample was PBMCs, taken 450 to 480 days after intestinal transplantation. This CDR3 is CASRTGTGVREGYTF. DNA for the CDR3: TGTGCCAGCCGAACCGGGACAGGGGTAAGGGAAGGCTACACCTTC.